These T cell receptor beta chains were read from a single sample in a study of blood T cell repertoires in COVID-19. The data were produced by immunoSEQ multiplex PCR, yet TCRdb's version contains in-frame clones alone and is incomplete. The sample has approximately 200,000 clones, nearly 90% seen once. The sequencing sample was made of PBMCs or T cells enriched from blood (not recorded which). The receptors originated from a man between 25 and 39 years old who had recovered from COVID-19. CDR3s include the opening cysteine and the closing phenylalanine or tryptophan. The D gene is left open where the match is weak. Clone size is not always given. Where it is, it says once, few, many or a class for expanded clones.

TRBJ2-2 | TRBV4-3 | . | . | TGCGCCAGCAGCCAAGAGGGCCTGGGGGCAACGAACACCGGGGAGCTGTTTTTT | CASSQEGLGATNTGELFF
TRBJ2-5 | TRBV24-1 | TRBD2 | . | TGTGCCACCAGTGGGGGTGTGAGGACTAGTCATCCAGAGACCCAGTACTTC | CATSGGVRTSHPETQYF
TRBJ2-2 | TRBV3-1/TRBV3-2 | . | . | TGTGCCAGCAGCCCTATAAGGGCCAGGGCCACCGGGGAGCTGTTTTTT | CASSPIRARATGELFF
TRBJ2-1 | TRBV24-1 | TRBD2 | . | TGTGCCACCAGTGATTGGACTAGCGGGAGTGCGTTCTTC | CATSDWTSGSAFF
TRBJ1-3 | TRBV27 | TRBD1 | . | TGTGCCAGCAGTCCGATAGGACAGGCCGGAAACACCATATATTTT | CASSPIGQAGNTIYF
TRBJ1-2 | TRBV2 | . | . | TGTGCCAGCGGGACTGCAACTAACTATGGCTACACCTTC | CASGTATNYGYTF
TRBJ1-1 | TRBV28 | . | . | TGTGCCAGCATGATACGAGGGGGGAACACTGAAGCTTTCTTT | CASMIRGGNTEAFF
TRBJ1-2 | TRBV28 | . | . | TGTGCCAGCAGTTTCCCGCGGGGGCAGAGCTATGGCTACACCTTC | CASSFPRGQSYGYTF
TRBJ2-3 | TRBV28 | TRBD2 | . | TGTGCCAGCACCTCCGGGGCGGGAGGGCCATTAGATACGCAGTATTTT | CASTSGAGGPLDTQYF
TRBJ2-7 | TRBV5-1 | . | once | TGCGCCAGCAGCTTCTCCAGCGGCTCCCAGCGGTACTTC | CASSFSSGSQRYF
TRBJ2-2 | TRBV7-9 | TRBD2 | . | TGTGCCAGCAGCTCCCGGACTAGCGGGAGGGCGGTCACCGGGGAGCTGTTTTTT | CASSSRTSGRAVTGELFF
TRBJ2-5 | TRBV6-2/TRBV6-3 | TRBD1 | . | TGTGCCAGCAGCTCAACCCCCGGGACAGGCGGGACCCAGTACTTC | CASSSTPGTGGTQYF
TRBJ1-1 | TRBV10-3 | . | . | TGTGCCATCAGTGAGGGTGGGGGGGGAACTGAAGCTTTCTTT | CAISEGGGGTEAFF
TRBJ1-2 | TRBV3-1/TRBV3-2 | TRBD1 | few | TGTGCCAGCAGCCGGGACAGCCCTTATGGCTACACCTTC | CASSRDSPYGYTF
TRBJ1-1 | TRBV7-3 | . | . | TGTGCCAGCAGCTTAAGTCCCGGGGATATCCAGGCTTTCTTT | CASSLSPGDIQAFF
TRBJ1-6 | TRBV20-1 | TRBD1 | . | TGCAGTGCTAGTTCGGACAGGGAATCACCCCTCCACTTT | CSASSDRESPLHF
TRBJ1-2 | TRBV19 | . | once | TGTGCCAGTAGACCCTTTCTCGACAGGAACTATGGCTACACCTTC | CASRPFLDRNYGYTF
TRBJ2-2 | TRBV24-1 | TRBD1 | . | TGTGCCACCAGTGAAGGGACAGGGGATCCCGGGGAGCTGTTTTTT | CATSEGTGDPGELFF
TRBJ2-5 | TRBV3-1/TRBV3-2 | TRBD1 | . | TGTGCCAGCAGTCTACAGGGGGCTCGGGAGACCCAGTACTTC | CASSLQGARETQYF
TRBJ1-1 | TRBV12-3/TRBV12-4 | TRBD1 | few | TGTGCCAGCCTGACAGGGGGGAACACTGAAGCTTTCTTT | CASLTGGNTEAFF
TRBJ2-2 | TRBV5-4 | TRBD2 | . | TGTGCCAGCAGCCCAACGGGGACTAGCGGGAGGGCCGGGGAGCTGTTTTTT | CASSPTGTSGRAGELFF
TRBJ2-3 | TRBV27 | . | . | TGTGCCAGCAGTAGGACTTCAGATACGCAGTATTTT | CASSRTSDTQYF
TRBJ1-2 | TRBV6-5 | . | . | TGTGCCAGCAGTCCGACATACAATTATGGCTACACCTTC | CASSPTYNYGYTF
TRBJ2-5 | TRBV6-5 | . | . | TGTGCCAGCAGCCGGAGGGGGGGGATCCAAGAGACCCAGTACTTC | CASSRRGGIQETQYF
TRBJ2-2 | TRBV6-4 | TRBD2 | . | TGTGCCAGCAGTAGCGGGAGGGCCACCGGGGAGCTGTTTTTT | CASSSGRATGELFF
TRBJ2-7 | TRBV27 | TRBD1 | . | TGTGCCAGCAGTTTACAGGGGGACGAGCAGTACTTC | CASSLQGDEQYF
TRBJ1-2 | TRBV19 | . | . | TGTGCCAGTCGGACGGCGCAGGGCTTCTATGGCTACACCTTC | CASRTAQGFYGYTF
TRBJ2-2 | TRBV11-3 | . | . | TGTGCCAGCAGCTCAGGGGACACCGGGGAGCTGTTTTTT | CASSSGDTGELFF
TRBJ2-7 | TRBV18 | . | . | TGTGCCAGCTCACCAGCGCCCTTGATATCCTACGAGCAGTACTTC | CASSPAPLISYEQYF